The clone carrying this T cell receptor (beta chain) was observed many times. Its antigen remains unknown. The CDR3 is 14 residues long. V lost 4 bases to trimming and J lost 4 bases, with 14 bases between them. Germline CDR1 and CDR2: SGHKS and YYEKEE (reference sequence). This sample is part of a study of human T cells and chemical hapten exposure. Looking at the study overall: Patients' scalps got diphenylcyclopropenone weekly throughout the approximately 23-week study.

The study, taken as a whole, reports: Expanded TCRs grouped into significantly more large CDR3 similarity clusters than controls produced.

Time point given: pre-sensitization, week 0. Described treatment: therapeutic diphenylcyclopropenone sensitization with weekly scalp DPC. Extraction of total RNA was performed on unfractionated whole blood. Single cDNA molecules in the library carried unique molecular identifiers attached during preparation. In TCRdb, the RACE reads were re-called with MiXCR into one record per CDR3 protein. The data hold roughly 50,000 distinct CDR3 sequences, with 9.5% to 10% observed a single time. This specimen consisted of whole blood, obtained in connection with sensitization to the hapten diphenylcyclopropenone (DPC). The source is a woman aged 25 to 45 with alopecia areata. Some clones in this sample may be carry-over from other donors' samples. The V and J genes are TRBV5-5 and TRBJ1-1, with D tentatively TRBD1 (5 bases). CDR3 nucleotide sequence: TGTGCCAGCAGCCTGACAGTTGTGGGCACTGAAGCTTTCTTT. It is translated as CASSLTVVGTEAFF.